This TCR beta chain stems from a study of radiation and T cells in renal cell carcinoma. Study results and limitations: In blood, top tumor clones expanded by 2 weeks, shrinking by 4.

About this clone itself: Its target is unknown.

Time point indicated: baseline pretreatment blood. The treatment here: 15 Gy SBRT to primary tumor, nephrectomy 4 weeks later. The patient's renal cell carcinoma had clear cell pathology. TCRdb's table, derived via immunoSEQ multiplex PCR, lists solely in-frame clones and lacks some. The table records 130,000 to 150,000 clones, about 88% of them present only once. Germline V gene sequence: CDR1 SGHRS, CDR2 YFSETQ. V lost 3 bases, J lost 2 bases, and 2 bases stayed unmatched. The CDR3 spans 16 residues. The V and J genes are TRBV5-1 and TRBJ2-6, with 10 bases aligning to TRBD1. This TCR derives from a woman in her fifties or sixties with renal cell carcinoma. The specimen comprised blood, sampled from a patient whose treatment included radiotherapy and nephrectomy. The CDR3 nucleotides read TGCGCCAGCAGCTGGGGGACAGGGGCTGGGGCCAACGTCCTGACTTTC. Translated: CASSWGTGAGANVLTF.